The clone carrying this T cell receptor beta chain was seen repeatedly, ten times or more. What it binds is unknown. The trim removed 3 bases at V and 4 bases at J, leaving 15 bases unmatched. CDR3 size: 18 residues. CDR1 and CDR2 from the germline V gene are SGHTA and FQGNSA. These data are taken from a study of T cells in Graves' hyperthyroidism and ophthalmopathy. Regarding the study as a whole: For ophthalmopathy, model prediction preceded onset by a median around six months. From stable hyperthyroidism, ophthalmopathy was set apart by a 13 V-J model.

Exclusion followed for patients with uncontrolled infection, other autoimmune disease, pregnancy or lactation. PBMCs were obtained from about 9 ml fresh peripheral blood. Amplified regions were TCR beta CDR3 sequences from RNA transcripts. Using the HTBI primer set, a first-round RT-PCR was run on the TCR CDR3. Via MiXCR, TCRdb re-called the multiplex PCR reads, giving one row per CDR3 protein. The sample includes about 360,000 distinct CDR3 sequences, about 13% of them seen just once. The sequencing input was blood. This sequence joins TRBV7-2 and TRBJ2-3; the match to TRBD2 covers 8 bases. The TCR comes from a woman between 18 and 29 years old with Graves' hyperthyroidism. The CDR3 here is CASSLRTSGRKGADTQYF. The CDR3, as DNA: TGTGCCAGCAGCTTGAGAACTAGCGGCCGCAAAGGGGCAGATACGCAGTATTTT.